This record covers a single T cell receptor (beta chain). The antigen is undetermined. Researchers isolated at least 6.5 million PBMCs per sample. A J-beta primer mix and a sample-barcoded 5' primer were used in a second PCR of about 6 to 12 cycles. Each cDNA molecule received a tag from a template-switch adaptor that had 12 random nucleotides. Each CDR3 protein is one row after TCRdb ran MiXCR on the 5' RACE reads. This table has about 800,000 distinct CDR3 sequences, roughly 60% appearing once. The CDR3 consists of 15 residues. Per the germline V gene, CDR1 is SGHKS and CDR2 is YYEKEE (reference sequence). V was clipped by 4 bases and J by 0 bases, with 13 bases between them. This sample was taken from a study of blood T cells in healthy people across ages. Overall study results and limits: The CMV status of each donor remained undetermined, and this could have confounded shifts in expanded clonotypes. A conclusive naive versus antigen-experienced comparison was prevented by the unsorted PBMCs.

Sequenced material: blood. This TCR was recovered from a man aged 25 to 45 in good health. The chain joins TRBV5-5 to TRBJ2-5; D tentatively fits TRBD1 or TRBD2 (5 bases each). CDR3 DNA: TGTGCCAGCAGCCCCGGGACGGTGTACCAAGAGACCCAGTACTTC. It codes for CASSPGTVYQETQYF. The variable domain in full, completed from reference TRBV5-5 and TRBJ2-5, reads DAGVTQSPTHLIKTRGQQVTLRCSPISGHKSVSWYQQVLGQGPQFIFQYYEKEERGRGNFPDRFSARQFPNYSSELNVNALLLGDSALYLCASSPGTVYQETQYFGPGTRLLVL.